A selection of T cell receptor beta chains follows, all from one sample in a study of CD8 T cells in Susac syndrome. TCRdb reprocessed the immunoSEQ multiplex PCR reads via MiXCR and lists one record per CDR3 protein. There are around 130,000 distinct CDR3 sequences in the sample; roughly 94% occur only once, and about 0.12% lies in the top ten. Sample: CD4+ T cells from PBMCs. These receptors were collected from a human donor with multiple sclerosis. Both conserved end residues are part of each CDR3. D genes are given only for firm matches. Part of the rows lack a size; the others show once, few, many or a class for expanded clones.

v_call	d_call	j_call	clone_size	cdr3_aa	cdr3_nt
TRBV19	-	TRBJ2-7	-	CASSIMAGRHYEQYF	TGTGCCAGTAGTATAATGGCGGGACGGCACTACGAGCAGTACTTC
TRBV18	-	TRBJ1-1	-	CASSPLPTDTEAFF	TGTGCCAGCTCACCTCTGCCGACAGACACTGAAGCTTTCTTT
TRBV12-3/TRBV12-4	TRBD1	TRBJ2-3	-	CASSLPTGTDTQYF	TGTGCCAGCAGTCTCCCGACAGGGACAGATACGCAGTATTTT
TRBV5-6	TRBD1	TRBJ2-6	once	CASNPSRDRAVSGANVLTF	TGTGCCAGCAACCCCTCCCGGGACAGAGCCGTCTCTGGGGCCAACGTCCTGACTTTC
TRBV20-1	TRBD1	TRBJ2-2	once	CSAGQGNTGELFF	TGCAGTGCTGGACAGGGGAACACCGGGGAGCTGTTTTTT
TRBV5-1	-	TRBJ1-2	-	CASSSGDIYGYTF	TGCGCCAGCAGCTCAGGAGATATCTATGGCTACACCTTC
TRBV24-1	TRBD1	TRBJ2-2	-	CATRGTGDGTGELFF	TGTGCCACCAGAGGGACAGGGGATGGCACCGGGGAGCTGTTTTTT
TRBV5-1	-	TRBJ2-7	-	CASSVDAPPGEQYF	TGCGCCAGCAGCGTGGACGCGCCGCCGGGCGAGCAGTACTTC
TRBV5-6	-	TRBJ2-5	-	CASEQGGETQYF	TGTGCCAGCGAGCAGGGGGGAGAGACCCAGTACTTC
TRBV19	TRBD1	TRBJ1-2	-	CASSNRGQYGYTF	TGTGCCAGTAGTAATAGGGGGCAGTATGGCTACACCTTC
TRBV6-5	-	TRBJ1-6	-	CASNSDSYNSPLHF	TGTGCCAGCAATTCTGACTCCTATAATTCACCCCTCCACTTT